A single TCR beta chain is shown here with its context. The sample comes from a study of blood T cell repertoires in COVID-19. Study at large: Italy, Spain and the United States were the sources of the convalescent and acute COVID-19 samples. From T cells, B-cell-depleted T cells, or PBMCs came the material, which was cDNA or gDNA.

In the authors' workflow: Amplification of reference gene primers was used by the study to estimate nucleated cell counts. Assay: immunoSEQ multiplex PCR; the TCRdb copy retains only in-frame clones and omits some. V, J and clone size are taken as reported in that table, and D and trimming were inferred from the DNA itself. The table records some 73,000 clones, 82% of them present only once. CDR1 is SGHRS and CDR2 is YFSETQ in the germline V gene. CDR3 length: 16 amino acids. The V gene end was trimmed by 4 bases and the J gene end by 2 bases; junction bases not matched to a gene: 11. The chain combines TRBV5-1 with TRBJ2-5; 7 bases are a match to TRBD2. The source is a woman aged 60-70 years with acute or convalescent COVID-19. Source material: peripheral blood. In DNA, the CDR3 is TGCGCCAGCAGCATACCCGCCTCGGGGGGACAAGAGACCCAGTACTTC. Translated: CASSIPASGGQETQYF.